This TCR beta chain was identified in a study of cytomegalovirus exposure and HLA in healthy donors. The CDR3 totals 12 residues. Germline CDR1 and CDR2: MDHEN and SYDVKM. The trim removed 3 bases at V and 7 bases at J, leaving 2 bases unmatched. This clone was picked up a small number of times. Primers included in the PCR were 60 Vbeta and 13 Jbeta primers. Only in-frame clones appear in the TCRdb table, and some are missing; sequencing was by immunoSEQ multiplex PCR. The sample lists tens of thousands of clones, almost 85% seen once, with under 2.5% in the top ten. This chain connects TRBV28 to TRBJ1-1; 7 nucleotides line up with TRBD1. The sequencing sample was made of PBMCs. The receptor comes from a man younger than 35 in good health and CMV-seronegative. The CDR3 nucleotides read TGTGCCAGCAGTTTGGGACAGATTGAAGCTTTCTTT. This codes for CASSLGQIEAFF.